The source of this TCR beta chain is a study of response to subunit inactivated influenza vaccine. TCRdb re-called the RT-PCR reads through MiXCR, storing one row per CDR3 protein. The sample lists about 580,000 distinct CDR3 sequences; 14% were seen once. Germline V CDR1 and CDR2: DFQATT, SNEGSKA (reference sequence). The CDR3 totals 17 residues. Trimming pared 4 bases from V and 4 bases from J, leaving 25 bases between. The sequenced sample was PBMCs from blood, obtained approximately 12 days after vaccination. The clonotype comes from a man over 45 who received an inactivated influenza vaccine. This chain links TRBV20-1 with TRBJ2-5; D is possibly TRBD1 (7 bases). As DNA, the CDR3 is TGCAGTGCTACCAAACCGGCGGGGCAGGGGGGCGCAGAGACCCAGTACTTC. This sequence encodes CSATKPAGQGGAETQYF.